The next 10 T cell receptor beta chains were all read from a single sample in a study of T-cell reconstitution after alpha-beta-depleted transplantation in children (dated by TCRdb to 2016 to 2017). Libraries were made using PCR. Sequenced using an Illumina HiSeq 2500. TCR libraries were prepared with molecular barcoding, using unique molecular identifiers to normalize TCRbeta repertoire quantification. TCRdb ran its own pipeline on the public reads, namely fastp trimming at Q25 and MiXCR clone calling, and kept in-frame beta chains. Each CDR3 protein appears once, grouped with its most common genes and DNA. The sample data list about 460,000 distinct CDR3 sequences, and about an eighth of these were observed just once. The ten largest account for about 5.4% of the sample. Sequenced here: PBMCs from the stem cell graft donor, sampled from the stem cell graft. The receptors originated from a human donor who donated a stem cell graft to a child with combined immunodeficiency.

At least ten counts were recorded for this clonotype. The chain joins TRBV4-3 to TRBJ2-2, with 8 bases lining up with TRBD2. V gave up 0 bases and J gave up 9 bases; unmatched junction bases: 9. The CDR3 consists of 16 residues. Germline V gene data show CDR1 as LGHNA and CDR2 as YSLEER. The CDR3 region is CASSQDSPAGARELFF. DNA for the CDR3: TGCGCCAGCAGCCAAGATAGCCCAGCGGGGGCAAGGGAGCTGTTTTTT.

The chain couples TRBV5-6 to TRBJ2-7; 10 bases match TRBD2. The CDR3 loop spans 16 amino acids. Germline CDR1 reads SGHDT; CDR2 reads YYEEEE. With V trimmed by 0 bases and J by 5 bases, 8 bases remained unmatched. CDR3 bases: TGTGCCAGCAGCTTGGAACTAGCGGGACCAGCCCACGAGCAGTACTTC. It encodes CASSLELAGPAHEQYF.

This clonotype was detected ten times or more. The CDR3: CASSSWGTNYGYTF. CDR3 in DNA: TGTGCCAGCAGCTCCTGGGGGACCAACTATGGCTACACCTTC. The chain couples TRBV9 to TRBJ1-2; D perhaps matches TRBD1 (5 bases). Germline CDR1 reads SGDLS; CDR2 reads YYNGEE. Trimming shortened V by 4 bases and J by 2 bases, and 12 bases separated the two germline ends. The CDR3 length is 14 residues.

Only a few counts were recorded for this clonotype. The chain joins TRBV6-2 or TRBV6-3 to TRBJ2-7; TRBD1 aligns across 8 bases. Looked up from germline, CDR1 is MNHEY and CDR2 is SVGEGT. This CDR3 spans 14 amino acids. V gave up 6 bases and J gave up 6 bases; unmatched junction bases: 10. The CDR3 spells CASRGAGGKGEQYF. The CDR3 DNA reads TGTGCCAGCAGGGGCGCAGGGGGCAAGGGCGAGCAGTACTTC.

This clonotype was seen at least ten times. The chain has TRBV29-1 and TRBJ2-3, with D perhaps TRBD2 (5 bases). Germline lookup yields CDR1 SQVTM and CDR2 ANQGSEA. CDR3 length: 14 residues. CDR3 sequence reads: CSTTGILEGDTQYF. DNA of the CDR3: TGCAGTACTACCGGGATCCTGGAAGGCGATACGCAGTATTTT.

This clonotype has a count of ten or more. The genes are TRBV20-1 and TRBJ2-1; D gene unclear. Deletions cut 6 bases from V and 8 bases from J, with 20 bases between. The CDR3 loop spans 14 amino acids. Germline values: CDR1 DFQATT, CDR2 SNEGSKA (reference sequence). The CDR3 spells CSALRKYHVDEQFF. The DNA of the CDR3 is TGCAGTGCCCTCCGGAAATATCATGTCGATGAGCAGTTCTTC.

This clonotype appeared a few times. V is TRBV2 and J is TRBJ2-2; 7 bases match TRBD2. Per germline, CDR1 SNHLY and CDR2 FYNNEI. The CDR3 contains 16 residues. V lost 2 bases to trimming and J lost 4 bases; unmatched junction nucleotides: 7. CDR3 in amino acids: CASSESPGRATGELFF. The CDR3, as DNA: TGTGCCAGCAGTGAATCTCCAGGGAGGGCCACCGGGGAGCTGTTTTTT.

For this clonotype: Germline and junction disagree at one end, which may indicate a read error. DNA for the CDR3: TGTGCCAGCACCCTCGGGGTCAATGGGCAGTTCTTC. It specifies CASTLGVNGQFF. V usage is TRBV2 and J usage is TRBJ2-1; TRBD2 might be the D (5 bases). The CDR3 totals 12 residues. Germline CDR1 is SNHLY and CDR2 is FYNNEI.

This chain links TRBV15 with TRBJ2-2; 8 positions match TRBD1. Trimming took 1 base from V and 0 from J; bases not matched to a gene: 4. The CDR3 length is 17 residues. The germline V gene encodes CDR1 LNHNV and CDR2 YYDKDF (reference sequence). CDR3 coding DNA: TGTGCCACCAGCAGAGGTTGGACAGGGACGAACACCGGGGAGCTGTTTTTT. Its protein is CATSRGWTGTNTGELFF.

There are a few counts of this clonotype. This sequence joins TRBV7-9 and TRBJ2-2; D is ambiguous. The CDR3 spans 15 residues. Trimming took off 3 bases at V and 4 bases at J, with 12 bases between the two ends. Germline V gives CDR1 SEHNR, CDR2 FQNEAQ (reference sequence). The CDR3 DNA follows: TGTGCCAGCAGCTTTAACTCCATTGGCACCGGGGAGCTGTTTTTT. This encodes CASSFNSIGTGELFF. The complete variable domain, with remaining parts taken from reference TRBV7-9 and TRBJ2-2, reads DTGVSQNPRHKITKRGQNVTFRCDPISEHNRLYWYRQTLGQGPEFLTYFQNEAQLEKSRLLSDRFSAERPKGSFSTLEIQRTEQGDSAMYLCASSFNSIGTGELFFGEGSRLTVL.